In this sample, the clone carrying this TCR beta chain turned up many times. Its antigen is currently unknown. The CDR3 extends 3 residues past the end of the read, so its final part is completed from the germline J gene. The method was immunoSEQ multiplex PCR; TCRdb's version includes in-frame clones alone and lacks a portion of them. Observed in the sample are fewer than 40,000 clones, none of them singletons. The CDR3 totals 12 residues. Germline V CDR1 and CDR2: SEHNR, FQNEAQ (reference sequence). The V end lost 5 bases, the J end lost 5 bases, and 9 bases lay between the germline ends. The sample belongs to a study of T cell clonality in common variable immunodeficiency. The study's findings and limits: The cause of increased CVID clonality remains unclear without subpopulation sequencing. Common variable immunodeficiency TCR beta sequences reportedly had fewer deletions and N-nucleotide insertions. CVID subjects shared fewer TCRbeta clones than healthy controls did.

Replacement immunoglobulin had been given to every CVID subject for at least one year. CVID subjects were neither ill nor on immunomodulatory or immunosuppressive medication at sampling. V gene TRBV7-9 combines with J gene TRBJ2-5; D gene uncertain. The clonotype was recovered from a human donor with common variable immunodeficiency. Sequences were obtained from peripheral blood mononuclear cells. The CDR3 bases that were read are TGTGCCAGCAGCAGAGGTTTGGAGACC. Amino acids: CASSRGLET. The entire CDR3 is CASSRGLETQYF.